This TCR beta chain came from a study of blood T cell repertoires in COVID-19. At the level of the study: The United States, Italy and Spain were the sources of the acute and convalescent COVID-19 samples. Nucleic acid was either cDNA or gDNA, and it came from T cells, B-cell-depleted T cells, or PBMCs.

Authors' data handling: Reference gene primer amplification yielded estimated nucleated cell counts. TCRdb's copy holds only in-frame clones and misses some; the assay was immunoSEQ multiplex PCR. V, J and clone size are taken as reported in that table, and D and trimming were inferred from the DNA itself. The top ten clones hold 5.2% of a sample with around 92,000 clones, roughly 89% of them seen once. The V end was cut by 6 bases, the J end by 3 bases, with 11 bases between. The V gene's germline CDR1 is LNHDA and CDR2 SQIVND (reference sequence). This CDR3 is 13 amino acids long. This receptor was taken from a woman older than 75 with active COVID-19. The chain is built from TRBV19 and TRBJ1-1, with a possible D match to TRBD1 (6 bases). Input material: peripheral blood. CDR3 amino acids: CASSKDSYTEAFF. The DNA of the CDR3 is TGTGCCAGTAGCAAGGACAGCTACACTGAAGCTTTCTTT.